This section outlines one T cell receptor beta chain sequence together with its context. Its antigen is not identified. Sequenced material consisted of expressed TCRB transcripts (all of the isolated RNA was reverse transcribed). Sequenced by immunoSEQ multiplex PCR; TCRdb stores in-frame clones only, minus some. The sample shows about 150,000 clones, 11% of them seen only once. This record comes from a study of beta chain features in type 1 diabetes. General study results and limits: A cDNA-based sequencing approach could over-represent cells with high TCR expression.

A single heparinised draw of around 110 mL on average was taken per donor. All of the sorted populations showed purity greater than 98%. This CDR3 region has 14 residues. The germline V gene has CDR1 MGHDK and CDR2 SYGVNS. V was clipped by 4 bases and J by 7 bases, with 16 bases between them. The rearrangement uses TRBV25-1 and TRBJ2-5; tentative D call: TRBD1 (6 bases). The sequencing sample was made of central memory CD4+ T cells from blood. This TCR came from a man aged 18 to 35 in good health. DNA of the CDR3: TGTGCCAGCAGTGCTAATGGCCCCAGGGGGACCCAGTACTTC. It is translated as CASSANGPRGTQYF.